This TCR beta chain was obtained from a study of blood T cells in healthy people across ages. Study-wide findings and caveats: As age increased, TCR beta diversity per million T cells fell in a roughly linear fashion.

This clonotype was seen a few times. Its specificity is not known. Donation came from healthy Caucasian individuals in Russia who were aged about 6 to 100. Investigators took about 9.2 milliliters of peripheral blood from every donor. The amount of total RNA extracted per sample was at least 6 micrograms. The CDR3 consists of 14 residues. Trimming cost V 4 bases and J 8 bases; bases outside gene matches: 8. Germline V CDR1 and CDR2: SGHRS, YFSETQ. A second PCR of roughly 7 to 11 cycles used a sample-barcoded 5' primer and a J-beta primer mix. Via MiXCR, TCRdb re-called the 5' RACE reads, giving one row per CDR3 protein. Of roughly 1,700,000 distinct CDR3 sequences in the sample, roughly 27% were seen once.

Input material: blood. The chain recombines TRBV5-1 with TRBJ1-3; TRBD1 aligns across 8 bases. This TCR was sampled from a woman in her twenties or thirties in good health. As DNA, the CDR3 is TGCGCCAGCAGCCCGGGACAGGCGGAGGACACCATATATTTT. Translating it yields CASSPGQAEDTIYF.